This T cell receptor (beta chain) was profiled in a study of blood T cells in healthy people across ages. Study results and caveats: Age brought a roughly linear fall in TCR beta diversity measured per million T cells.

A second PCR of about 6 to 11 cycles used a sample-barcoded 5' primer and a J-beta primer mix. TCRdb ran MiXCR on the 5' RACE reads and lists one entry per CDR3 protein. Of more than 1,000,000 distinct CDR3 sequences in the sample, about 25% were seen once. The CDR3 has 15 residues. Germline trimming cut 3 bases from V and 6 bases from J; bases unmatched to any gene: 4. Germline CDR1 is SGDLS and CDR2 is YYNGEE. This clonotype was picked up a small number of times. Its antigen is still unknown. No fewer than 6 micrograms of total RNA were isolated from every sample. A further study also used this sample, focusing on T cells of mothers and their children.

V is TRBV9 and J is TRBJ2-1, with TRBD2 matching 12 bases. The receptor was derived from a girl aged 2 to 9 in good health. The sequenced sample was blood. This chain's CDR3 is CASSATSGGSNEQFF. CDR3 nucleotide sequence: TGTGCCAGCAGCGCTACTAGCGGGGGGTCCAATGAGCAGTTCTTC.